This TCR beta chain came from a study of T cell responses to AZD1222 COVID-19 vaccine. A word on this clone: Its antigen is as yet unknown.

Analyses pooled second doses at about 4 or about 12 weeks. Clones were read by immunoSEQ multiplex PCR, and TCRdb kept only the in-frame ones, dropping some. The data show fewer than 100,000 clones, around nine tenths seen once. Study-wide results and limits: Unmutated regions of variants are reportedly targeted by nearly half of spike-specific TCRs.

The clonotype comes from an adult who received the AZD1222 COVID-19 vaccine. The input for sequencing was peripheral blood, taken 28 days after the second AZD1222 dose.

CDR3 sequence: CASSQGDVGPQHF. CDR3 nucleotide sequence: TGTGCCAGCAGCCAGGGGGACGTCGGACCCCAGCATTTT. V is TRBV7-9 and J is TRBJ1-5; 7 nucleotides align to TRBD1. The V gene's germline CDR1 is SEHNR and CDR2 FQNEAQ (reference sequence). V was clipped by 5 bases and J by 10 bases; unmatched bases: 8. This CDR3 contains 13 residues.